Detailed here is one TCR beta chain. Original data processing: Reference gene primer amplification gave estimated nucleated cell counts. Measured with immunoSEQ multiplex PCR; TCRdb has only the in-frame clones, and not every one. V and J calls and clone size are given by that table; D and trimming were obtained from the DNA. This sample carries about 74,000 clones, 88% of them seen once, and the ten largest clones take more than 1.5%. The CDR3 is 14 residues long. In germline, CDR1 is WSHSY, CDR2 SAAADI. V was cut by 6 bases and J by 6 bases, with 12 bases left in between. This record comes from a study of blood T cell repertoires in COVID-19. Study as a whole: Whether acute or convalescent, the COVID-19 samples came from the United States, Italy and Spain. T cells, B-cell-depleted T cells, or PBMCs supplied cDNA or gDNA.

Sequenced: peripheral blood. This receptor was obtained from an elderly woman with active or convalescent COVID-19. The rearrangement joins TRBV10-2 to TRBJ1-6; D is possibly TRBD1 (5 bases). The CDR3 DNA is TGCGCCAGCAGCCCCCAGGGCGGTAATTCACCCCTCCACTTT. It yields the protein CASSPQGGNSPLHF.